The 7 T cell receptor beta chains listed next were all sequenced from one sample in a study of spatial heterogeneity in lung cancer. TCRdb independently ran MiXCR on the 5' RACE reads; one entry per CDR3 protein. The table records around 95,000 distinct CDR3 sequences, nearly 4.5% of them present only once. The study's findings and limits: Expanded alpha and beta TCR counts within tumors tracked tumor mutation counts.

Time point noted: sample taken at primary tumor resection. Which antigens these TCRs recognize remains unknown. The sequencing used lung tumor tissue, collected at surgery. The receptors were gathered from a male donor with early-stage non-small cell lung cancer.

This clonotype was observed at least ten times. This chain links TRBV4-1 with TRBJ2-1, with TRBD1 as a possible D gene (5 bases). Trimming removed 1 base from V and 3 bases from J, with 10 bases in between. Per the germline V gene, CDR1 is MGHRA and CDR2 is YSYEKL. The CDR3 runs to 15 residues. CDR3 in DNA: TGCGCCAGCAGCCAAGTTGGGGCCGACTACAATGAGCAGTTCTTC. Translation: CASSQVGADYNEQFF.

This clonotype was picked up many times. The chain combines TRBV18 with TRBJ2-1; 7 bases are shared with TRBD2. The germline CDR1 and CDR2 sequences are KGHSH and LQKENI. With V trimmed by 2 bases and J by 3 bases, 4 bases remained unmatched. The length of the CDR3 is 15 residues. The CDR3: CASSPGRGDYNEQFF. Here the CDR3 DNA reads TGTGCCAGCTCACCAGGGAGGGGTGACTACAATGAGCAGTTCTTC.

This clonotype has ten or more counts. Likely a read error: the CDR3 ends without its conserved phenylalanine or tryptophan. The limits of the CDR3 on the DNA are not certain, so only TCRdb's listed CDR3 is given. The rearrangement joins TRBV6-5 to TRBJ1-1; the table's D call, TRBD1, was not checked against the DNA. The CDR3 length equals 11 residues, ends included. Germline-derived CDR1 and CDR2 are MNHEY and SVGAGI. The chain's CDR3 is CASSYVPRDRD.

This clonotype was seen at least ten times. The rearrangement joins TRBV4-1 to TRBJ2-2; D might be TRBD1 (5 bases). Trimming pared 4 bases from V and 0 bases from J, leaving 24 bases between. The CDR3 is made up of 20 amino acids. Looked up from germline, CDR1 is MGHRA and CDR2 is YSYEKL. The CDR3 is CASSPEHKYAGYANTGELFF. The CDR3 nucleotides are TGCGCCAGCAGCCCAGAGCATAAGTACGCAGGGTACGCGAACACCGGGGAGCTGTTTTTT.

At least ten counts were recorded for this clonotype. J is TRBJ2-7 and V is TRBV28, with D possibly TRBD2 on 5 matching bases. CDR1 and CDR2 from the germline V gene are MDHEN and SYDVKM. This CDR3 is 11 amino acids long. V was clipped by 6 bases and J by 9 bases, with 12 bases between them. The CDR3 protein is CASSLSEGQYF. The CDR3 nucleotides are TGTGCCAGCAGCCTATCCGAGGGGCAGTACTTC.

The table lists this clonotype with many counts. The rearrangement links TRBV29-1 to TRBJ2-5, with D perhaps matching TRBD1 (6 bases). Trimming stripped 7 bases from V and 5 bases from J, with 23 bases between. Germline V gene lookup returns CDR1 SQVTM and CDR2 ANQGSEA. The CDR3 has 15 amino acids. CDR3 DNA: TGCAGCGCCCAGGACAGTTCGGAGGTCAGGGAGACCCAGTACTTC. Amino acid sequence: CSAQDSSEVRETQYF.

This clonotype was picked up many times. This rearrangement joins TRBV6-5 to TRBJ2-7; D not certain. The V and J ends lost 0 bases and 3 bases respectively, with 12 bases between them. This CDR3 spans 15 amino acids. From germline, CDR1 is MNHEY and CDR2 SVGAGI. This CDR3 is CASSYSTRPIYEQYF. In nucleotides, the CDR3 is TGTGCCAGCAGTTACTCGACGAGGCCGATCTACGAGCAGTACTTC.